This is a list of T cell receptor beta chains from one sample in a study of blood T cell repertoires in COVID-19. TCRdb's copy holds only in-frame clones and misses some; the assay was immunoSEQ multiplex PCR. Of roughly 260,000 clones listed, 90% were seen once; the top ten hold roughly 3.7%. Sequences were obtained from peripheral blood. The receptors here all came from a woman aged 40 to 50 with acute or convalescent COVID-19. CDR3s include the opening cysteine and the closing phenylalanine or tryptophan. D genes are given only for firm matches.

J: TRBJ2-1; V: TRBV27; D: TRBD2; length: 16; DNA: TGTGCCAGCAGGGATCTAGCGGGGGGGCCAGGGGATGAGCAGTTCTTC; CDR3: CASRDLAGGPGDEQFF
J: TRBJ1-1; V: TRBV18; D: TRBD1; length: 18; DNA: TGTGCCAGCTCACTACTACCGGGACAGGGATGGATGAACACTGAAGCTTTCTTT; CDR3: CASSLLPGQGWMNTEAFF
J: TRBJ2-1; V: TRBV18; D: TRBD1; length: 15; DNA: TGTGCCAGCTCACCACAGGGCAGGGGGCATAATGAGCAGTTCTTC; CDR3: CASSPQGRGHNEQFF
J: TRBJ1-2; V: TRBV30; D: -; length: 15; DNA: TGTGCCTGTGGGGGACAAAACTCAGCTAACTATGGCTACACCTTC; CDR3: CACGGQNSANYGYTF
J: TRBJ2-3; V: TRBV18; D: TRBD2; length: 17; DNA: TGTGCCAGCTCCCCCGGCCTTGCGGGGGTTTACACAGATACGCAGTATTTT; CDR3: CASSPGLAGVYTDTQYF
J: TRBJ1-2; V: TRBV2; D: TRBD1; length: 15; DNA: TGTGCCAGCAGGCGGGACAGGGGGCGCGGCTATGGCTACACCTTC; CDR3: CASRRDRGRGYGYTF
J: TRBJ1-2; V: TRBV6-4; D: TRBD1; length: 14; DNA: TGTGCCAGCAGTCCCTCCGGACAGGGGTATGGCTACACCTTC; CDR3: CASSPSGQGYGYTF
J: TRBJ1-1; V: TRBV20-1; D: -; length: 11; DNA: TGCAGTGCTGAGGGGGACACTGAAGCTTTCTTT; CDR3: CSAEGDTEAFF
J: TRBJ1-6; V: TRBV2; D: -; length: 12; DNA: TGTGCCAGCACATCGGGGGGCCCACCCCTCCACTTT; CDR3: CASTSGGPPLHF
J: TRBJ1-2; V: TRBV29-1; D: -; length: 11; DNA: TGCAGCGCTATCCTGGGGGCTGGCTACACCTTC; CDR3: CSAILGAGYTF
J: TRBJ1-2; V: TRBV5-6; D: -; length: 16; DNA: TGTGCCAGCAGCTTGGGCGGGGGCCCCTTTTCCTATGGCTACACCTTC; CDR3: CASSLGGGPFSYGYTF
J: TRBJ1-1; V: TRBV4-1; D: -; length: 15; DNA: TGCGCCAGCAGCCAAGAGGCATTTACGAACACTGAAGCTTTCTTT; CDR3: CASSQEAFTNTEAFF
J: TRBJ1-1; V: TRBV6-6; D: -; length: 14; DNA: TGTGCCAGCAGCATGGGAGCGGGGGGCACTGAAGCTTTCTTT; CDR3: CASSMGAGGTEAFF
J: TRBJ2-2; V: TRBV5-4; D: -; length: 12; DNA: TGTGCCAGCAGCCGAACCGGGGGGGAGCTGTTTTTT; CDR3: CASSRTGGELFF
J: TRBJ1-6; V: TRBV11-2; D: TRBD1; length: 16; DNA: TGTGCCAGCAGCCCCATTAAGGGCAGGGGGGATTCACCCCTCCACTTT; CDR3: CASSPIKGRGDSPLHF
J: TRBJ2-3; V: TRBV5-6; D: TRBD2; length: 17; DNA: TGTGCCAGCAGCTATACATCCGGGACTAGAGACACAGATACGCAGTATTTT; CDR3: CASSYTSGTRDTDTQYF
J: TRBJ2-2; V: TRBV3-1/TRBV3-2; D: TRBD1; length: 15; DNA: TGTGCCAGCAGGACTACAGGGGCGCTTCCCGGGGAGCTGTTTTTT; CDR3: CASRTTGALPGELFF
J: TRBJ2-1; V: TRBV19; D: -; length: 16; DNA: TGTGCCAGTAGTATAGATCGAGAGGGCTCCTACAATGAGCAGTTCTTC; CDR3: CASSIDREGSYNEQFF